These 19 T cell receptor beta chains were all obtained from the same sample, sequenced in a study of blood T cell repertoires in COVID-19. TCRdb's copy holds only in-frame clones and misses some; the assay was immunoSEQ multiplex PCR. Of roughly 450,000 clones in the sample, about 92% were seen once. What was sequenced was PBMCs or T cells enriched from blood (not recorded which). Every receptor here comes from a man aged 18-30 years who had recovered from COVID-19.

V and J are TRBV7-9 and TRBJ1-5, with 9 nucleotides matching TRBD1. Unmatched junction bases numbered 6, after V lost 5 bases and J lost 4 bases. Germline V gives CDR1 SEHNR, CDR2 FQNEAQ (reference sequence). The CDR3 covers 15 residues. The CDR3 here is CASSPGDRENQPQHF. Here the CDR3 DNA reads TGTGCCAGCAGCCCTGGGGACAGGGAAAATCAGCCCCAGCATTTT.

In its sample, this clone was seen once. The CDR3 bases are TGTGCCAGCAGTCTAGCGGGAGGGGGCGAGCAGTACTTC. Protein sequence: CASSLAGGGEQYF. This sequence joins TRBV28 and TRBJ2-7; 12 positions match TRBD2. Trimming at V came to 5 bases and at J to 6 bases, leaving 2 bases not matched to a gene. Germline V gene lookup returns CDR1 MDHEN and CDR2 SYDVKM. The CDR3 extends over 13 amino acids.

The J gene is TRBJ1-2, the V gene TRBV5-5; 9 nucleotides agree with TRBD1. Looked up from germline, CDR1 is SGHKS and CDR2 is YYEKEE (reference sequence). This CDR3 has 14 amino acids. The ends lost 5 bases at V and 7 bases at J; junction bases unmatched: 9. The CDR3 sequence is CASRPDRGVGGYTF. The CDR3 bases are TGTGCCAGCAGGCCTGACAGGGGGGTTGGTGGCTACACCTTC.

The V gene is TRBV6-1, the J gene TRBJ1-2; TRBD1 might be the D (6 bases). There are 15 residues in the CDR3. V lost 3 bases and J 5 bases, leaving 16 bases between the germline ends. Germline V CDR1 and CDR2: MNHNS, SASEGT. DNA of the CDR3: TGTGCCAGCAGTGATTTCCCCGAAGACAGGTATGGCTACACCTTC. Encoded protein: CASSDFPEDRYGYTF.

V gene TRBV19 combines with J gene TRBJ2-3; D perhaps matches TRBD2 (5 bases). The V gene's germline CDR1 is LNHDA and CDR2 SQIVND (reference sequence). The germline V and J ends were trimmed by 5 bases and 2 bases, with 11 bases remaining between them. This CDR3 has 14 amino acids. CDR3 DNA sequence: TGTGCCAGTAGTCGGAGGCCGCACACAGATACGCAGTATTTT. Amino acid sequence: CASSRRPHTDTQYF.

This chain links TRBV28 with TRBJ2-7; 9 bases map to TRBD1. Germline V CDR1 and CDR2: MDHEN, SYDVKM. The CDR3 loop spans 15 amino acids. Germline trimming cut 4 bases from V and 7 bases from J; bases unmatched to any gene: 11. The CDR3 sequence: CASSSQGQGRVEQYF. The CDR3 DNA reads as TGTGCCAGCAGTTCCCAGGGACAGGGCCGGGTGGAGCAGTACTTC. Full variable domain (rest looked up from reference TRBV28 and TRBJ2-7): DVKVTQSSRYLVKRTGEKVFLECVQDMDHENMFWYRQDPGLGLRLIYFSYDVKMKEKGDIPEGYSVSREKKERFSLILESASTNQTSMYLCASSSQGQGRVEQYFGPGTRLTVT.

The chain employs TRBV4-2 and TRBJ1-2, with no clear D. Trimming removed 1 base from V and 4 bases from J, with 13 bases in between. Germline CDR1 and CDR2: LGHNA and YNFKEQ. This CDR3 comprises 15 residues. The CDR3 bases are TGTGCCAGCAGCCAAGTCGGTCAGGCCATCTATGGCTACACCTTC. Translated: CASSQVGQAIYGYTF.

A note on this clone: The identical CDR3 is also encoded by other nucleotide sequences in the sample. The chain links TRBV28 to TRBJ2-7; TRBD2 is a possible D gene (6 bases). Germline loops: CDR1 MDHEN, CDR2 SYDVKM. CDR3 size: 13 residues. Between the trimmed V and J ends, which lost 5 bases and 0 bases, there was a span of 8 bases. The CDR3 DNA reads TGTGCCAGCAGTCCCGGGGGCTCCTACGAGCAGTACTTC. Translating it yields CASSPGGSYEQYF. Filled out from reference TRBV28 and TRBJ2-7, the complete variable domain reads DVKVTQSSRYLVKRTGEKVFLECVQDMDHENMFWYRQDPGLGLRLIYFSYDVKMKEKGDIPEGYSVSREKKERFSLILESASTNQTSMYLCASSPGGSYEQYFGPGTRLTVT.

The chain combines TRBV9 with TRBJ1-1, with D tentatively TRBD1 (6 bases). V lost 4 bases, J lost 5 bases, and 24 bases lay in between. The CDR3 is 17 residues long. Germline V lookup: CDR1 SGDLS, CDR2 YYNGEE. The CDR3 protein is CASSPKGQNPLTTEAFF. The CDR3, as DNA: TGTGCCAGCAGCCCGAAGGGACAAAACCCCCTGACGACTGAAGCTTTCTTT.

V usage is TRBV4-1 and J usage is TRBJ1-3; 7 nucleotides align to TRBD1. The CDR3 runs 17 residues. Trimming removed 5 bases from V and 0 bases from J; junction bases left unmatched: 10. In germline, CDR1 is MGHRA, CDR2 YSYEKL. The CDR3 sequence is CASSTRDRKFSGNTIYF. In DNA, the CDR3 is TGCGCCAGCAGCACCCGGGACAGAAAGTTCTCTGGAAACACCATATATTTT.

The gene calls are TRBV5-1 and TRBJ2-7; 7 nucleotides agree with TRBD1. After removal of 4 bases from V and 3 bases from J, the junction contained 10 bases not matched to a gene. In germline, CDR1 is SGHRS, CDR2 YFSETQ. CDR3 size: 15 residues. CDR3 sequence reads: CASSPGTAPGYEQYF. The CDR3 region has the DNA TGCGCCAGCAGCCCAGGGACAGCCCCGGGCTACGAGCAGTACTTC. The full variable domain, with the rest looked up from reference TRBV5-1 and TRBJ2-7, is KAGVTQTPRYLIKTRGQQVTLSCSPISGHRSVSWYQQTPGQGLQFLFEYFSETQRNKGNFPGRFSGRQFSNSRSEMNVSTLELGDSALYLCASSPGTAPGYEQYFGPGTRLTVT.

This clone has a single count. The chain combines TRBV28 with TRBJ1-6, with 7 bases lining up with TRBD1. The CDR3 spans 14 residues. With 4 bases clipped from V and 10 bases from J, the junction kept 7 bases outside the gene matches. From germline, CDR1 is MDHEN and CDR2 SYDVKM. The CDR3 protein is CASSSELGGSPLHF. CDR3 nucleotide sequence: TGTGCCAGCAGTTCTGAATTAGGGGGCTCACCCCTCCACTTT.

The count of this clone is one. The chain carries TRBV2 and TRBJ1-1, with 8 bases fitting TRBD1. Germline CDR1 and CDR2: SNHLY and FYNNEI. The CDR3 sequence is 13 residues long. The V and J ends lost 1 base and 7 bases, in that order; junction bases with no gene match: 2. CDR3 nucleotides: TGTGCCAGCAGTGAAGTACAGGGGGGTGAAGCTTTCTTT. This encodes CASSEVQGGEAFF. Combining the CDR3 with reference TRBV2 and TRBJ1-1 gives the whole variable domain EPEVTQTPSHQVTQMGQEVILRCVPISNHLYFYWYRQILGQKVEFLVSFYNNEISEKSEIFDDQFSVERPDGSNFTLKIRSTKLEDSAMYFCASSEVQGGEAFFGQGTRLTVV.

The rearrangement joins TRBV10-3 to TRBJ1-3; D unclear. Trimming stripped 6 bases from V and 0 bases from J, with 3 bases between. This CDR3 has 12 amino acids. The germline gives CDR1 ENHRY, CDR2 SYGVKD. CDR3 region: CAISYSGNTIYF. The DNA for the CDR3 is TGTGCCATCAGCTACTCTGGAAACACCATATATTTT.

This chain connects TRBV10-3 to TRBJ2-3; TRBD1 is a possible D gene (6 bases). Trimming removed 10 bases from V and 0 bases from J, with 14 bases in between. The CDR3 spans 14 residues. Germline CDR1 ENHRY, CDR2 SYGVKD. The CDR3: CATTGQGSTDTQYF. The CDR3 DNA is TGTGCCACCACAGGGCAAGGTAGCACAGATACGCAGTATTTT.

The V gene is TRBV6-5, the J gene TRBJ1-5; no reliable D call. Looked up from germline, CDR1 is MNHEY and CDR2 is SVGAGI. CDR3 length: 11 amino acids. Trimming cost V 6 bases and J 11 bases, with 11 bases left between them. In DNA form, the CDR3 reads TGTGCCAGCAGCGCTGGCTCAACCCAGCATTTT. Protein product: CASSAGSTQHF.

V usage is TRBV6-5 and J usage is TRBJ1-5; no clear D gene. The V end was cut by 2 bases, the J end by 6 bases, with 11 bases between. Germline V gene lookup returns CDR1 MNHEY and CDR2 SVGAGI. The CDR3 runs to 14 residues. CDR3: CASSYAAGGQPQHF. The CDR3 nucleotides are TGTGCCAGCAGTTACGCTGCGGGCGGTCAGCCCCAGCATTTT.

A few counts support this clone. The CDR3 DNA reads TGTGCCAGCAGTGAGACAGGGGGTCAGCCCCAGCATTTT. Translated: CASSETGGQPQHF. The chain combines TRBV6-4 with TRBJ1-5; 9 nucleotides agree with TRBD1. The CDR3 length is 13 residues. Germline-derived CDR1 and CDR2 are MRHNA and SNTAGT. Germline trimming cut 3 bases from V and 6 bases from J; bases unmatched to any gene: 0.

CDR3 sequence (DNA): TGTGCCAGCAGCCAAGATCAGGGGAACACTGAAGCTTTCTTT. This sequence encodes CASSQDQGNTEAFF. The genes are TRBV3-1 (or the pseudogene TRBV3-2) and TRBJ1-1, with a weak D call TRBD1 (5 bases). Per the germline V gene, CDR1 is LGHDT and CDR2 is YNNKEL (reference sequence). This CDR3 contains 14 residues. The germline V and J ends were trimmed by 0 bases and 1 base, with 6 bases remaining between them.